The rows below give T cell receptor beta chains drawn from one sample of a study of PD-1 blockade in classical Hodgkin lymphoma. Assay: immunoSEQ multiplex PCR; the TCRdb copy retains only in-frame clones and omits some. The table lists some 58,000 clones, less than 95% of them singletons. The specimen was peripheral blood mononuclear cells (PBMCs), collected before the fourth cycle of nivolumab. Every receptor here comes from a human donor with classical Hodgkin lymphoma. The conserved cysteine and the conserved F or W are not part of the CDR3 here. The order of the fields is V gene, J gene, CDR3 length, CDR3 protein.

>TRBV7-9|TRBJ1-2|10
ASRGQKYGYT
>TRBV5-1|TRBJ1-3|14
ASSRGRPDSGNTIY
>TRBV5-1|TRBJ1-2|13
ATSPGQGASYGYT
>TRBV28|TRBJ1-1|11
ASSLVGEPEAF
>TRBV5-5|TRBJ1-2|12
ASSHWEGGYGYT
>TRBV15|TRBJ2-3|13
ATSRGGGGSDTQY
>TRBV13|TRBJ1-1|12
ASSLGLRGGEAF
>TRBV30|TRBJ2-7|11
AWMGQSPYEQY
>TRBV7-3|TRBJ1-6|12
ASSADSYNSPPH
>TRBV11-3|TRBJ2-3|15
ASSLGLAGGSTDTQY
>TRBV7-6|TRBJ2-1|12
ASSLRLAGDEQF
>TRBV7-2|TRBJ2-3|16
ASSLAGGPFIGPDTQY
>TRBV9|TRBJ2-3|11
ASSEQSTDTQY
>TRBV27|TRBJ2-7|15
ASSSPGGGQGAREQY
>TRBV5-1|TRBJ1-2|11
ASSLAGEDGYT
>TRBV10-2|TRBJ1-3|9
ASRGGNTIY
>TRBV9|TRBJ2-7|13
ASSVGGGAPYEQY
>TRBV2|TRBJ2-1|11
ASTLAVYNEQF
>TRBV18|TRBJ2-7|12
ASSPGAGPYEQY
>TRBV5-6|TRBJ1-2|13
ASSLIHEPHYGYT
>TRBV27|TRBJ1-2|10
ASSPQGGGYT
>TRBV2|TRBJ2-3|12
ASIRTSGGAAQY
>TRBV18|TRBJ2-3|14
ASSPPASGGRDTQY
>TRBV30|TRBJ1-1|10
AWTFGSTEAF
>TRBV7-3|TRBJ2-1|9
ASSLGGEQF
>TRBV7-9|TRBJ2-7|12
ASSLDFQTYEQY
>TRBV18|TRBJ1-5|13
ASSPGNGRNQPQH
>TRBV5-4|TRBJ2-3|15
ASSLVGLAGGTDTQY
>TRBV5-4|TRBJ2-4|13
ASSLTAAGKNIQY
>TRBV5-1|TRBJ2-5|13
ASSSGLAEQETQY
>TRBV2|TRBJ2-2|9
ALGNAGELF
>TRBV19|TRBJ2-7|11
ASSTIRGYEQY
>TRBV6-5|TRBJ1-5|11
ASKAQGIKPQH
>TRBV19|TRBJ1-5|11
ASTSSGYQPQH
>TRBV5-1|TRBJ1-5|13
ASSLVGENNQPQH
>TRBV7-8|TRBJ2-1|12
ASSLVQGGGEQF
>TRBV5-6|TRBJ2-7|14
ASSLNLGSRAYEQY
>TRBV27|TRBJ1-2|14
ASSFSGPRPNYGYT
>TRBV4-1|TRBJ2-3|14
ASSQEEVLSTDTQY
>TRBV7-9|TRBJ1-1|13
ASSLAAGVGTEAF
>TRBV6-5|TRBJ1-2|12
ASSYSKQIYGYT
>TRBV5-1|TRBJ1-2|15
ASSLNSGEIFNYGYT
>TRBV7-9|TRBJ1-1|13
ASSEQGRLDTEAF
>TRBV28|TRBJ2-5|12
ASSFDRARETQY
>TRBV7-9|TRBJ2-6|15
ASSQGQGDSGANVLT
>TRBV2|TRBJ1-2|11
ASSDGFYNGYT
>TRBV27|TRBJ2-3|14
ASSSRFPPGTDTQY
>TRBV4-1|TRBJ2-7|10
ASMGSSYEQY
>TRBV2|TRBJ1-5|15
ASTRKSTGWNNQPQH
>TRBV30|TRBJ2-3|15
AWSTGGAWISTDTQY